The 11 T cell receptor beta chains below were found in one sample sequenced in a study of STAT5B mutations in CD4+ large granular lymphocyte leukemia. Profiled with immunoSEQ multiplex PCR; TCRdb holds only in-frame clones, not every one. The sample consists of around 35,000 clones, nearly 90% of them appearing once. The sequenced sample was CD4+ T cells from blood buffy coats. The receptors originated from a human donor in good health.

The chain is built from TRBV7-9 and TRBJ1-1, with 7 bases fitting TRBD1. V gave up 2 bases and J gave up 3 bases; unmatched junction bases: 3. This CDR3 spans 14 amino acids. The germline CDR1 and CDR2 sequences are SEHNR and FQNEAQ (reference sequence). CDR3 nucleotides: TGTGCCAGCAGCTTACCAGGGGGGGACACTGAAGCTTTCTTT. It codes for CASSLPGGDTEAFF.

This chain links TRBV19 with TRBJ2-5; 9 positions match TRBD2. The CDR3 consists of 15 residues. With 3 bases clipped from V and 4 bases from J, the junction kept 6 bases outside the gene matches. CDR1 and CDR2 (germline): LNHDA, SQIVND (reference sequence). This CDR3 reads CASSIGGRAGETQYF. The DNA of the CDR3 is TGTGCCAGTAGTATCGGCGGGAGGGCCGGAGAGACCCAGTACTTC. The complete variable domain, with remaining parts taken from reference TRBV19 and TRBJ2-5, reads DGGITQSPKYLFRKEGQNVTLSCEQNLNHDAMYWYRQDPGQGLRLIYYSQIVNDFQKGDIAEGYSVSREKKESFPLTVTSAQKNPTAFYLCASSIGGRAGETQYFGPGTRLLVL.

The chain recombines TRBV7-9 with TRBJ2-5; TRBD2 matches at 8 bases. V was pared by 5 bases and J by 5 bases, with 13 bases of the junction left unmatched. The length of the CDR3 is 16 residues. The germline gives CDR1 SEHNR, CDR2 FQNEAQ (reference sequence). The chain's CDR3 is CASSAVGTRAGETQYF. DNA of the CDR3: TGTGCCAGCAGCGCGGTGGGGACTAGGGCGGGGGAGACCCAGTACTTC.

The V and J genes are TRBV7-6 and TRBJ2-1; 12 bases map to TRBD2. The CDR3 is made up of 17 amino acids. Germline V CDR1 and CDR2: SGHVS, FNYEAQ. Trimming removed 0 bases from V and 9 bases from J; junction bases left unmatched: 9. The CDR3 DNA reads TGTGCCAGCAGCTTAGCAGAAGGGACTAGCGGGCGCAGTGAGCAGTTCTTC. It translates to CASSLAEGTSGRSEQFF. The whole variable domain, filled in from reference TRBV7-6 and TRBJ2-1, reads GAGVSQSPRYKVTKRGQDVALRCDPISGHVSLYWYRQALGQGPEFLTYFNYEAQQDKSGLPNDRFSAERPEGSISTLTIQRTEQRDSAMYRCASSLAEGTSGRSEQFFGPGTRLTVL.

J is TRBJ1-3 and V is TRBV19, with no clear D. This CDR3 has 17 residues. Trimming stripped 6 bases from V and 0 bases from J, with 18 bases between. Germline CDR1 reads LNHDA; CDR2 reads SQIVND (reference sequence). The chain's CDR3 is CASSRPGSTGSGNTIYF. CDR3 nucleotide sequence: TGTGCCAGTAGCCGCCCGGGGTCCACCGGCTCTGGAAACACCATATATTTT.

The chain combines TRBV5-1 with TRBJ2-5, with 10 bases aligning to TRBD1. Germline CDR1 is SGHRS and CDR2 is YFSETQ. With 4 bases clipped from V and 5 bases from J, the junction kept 8 bases outside the gene matches. CDR3 size: 15 residues. This chain's CDR3 is CASSTAGTGAETQYF. The CDR3 DNA reads TGCGCCAGCAGCACCGCCGGGACAGGGGCGGAGACCCAGTACTTC.

This clone was recorded once. The chain combines TRBV10-3 with TRBJ2-2, with D perhaps TRBD2 (6 bases). V lost 4 bases and J lost 6, with 12 bases in between. The CDR3 consists of 14 residues. Germline values: CDR1 ENHRY, CDR2 SYGVKD. CDR3 in amino acids: CAISVDREAGELFF. In nucleotides, the CDR3 is TGTGCCATCAGTGTTGATAGGGAGGCCGGGGAGCTGTTTTTT.

The rearrangement links TRBV5-6 to TRBJ1-3; D may be TRBD1 (6 bases). CDR3 length equals 16 residues. V lost 4 bases and J 7 bases, leaving 21 bases between the germline ends. Per germline, CDR1 SGHDT and CDR2 YYEEEE. This CDR3 reads CASSTGHAEPSNTIYF. CDR3 DNA sequence: TGTGCCAGCAGCACGGGACACGCCGAACCTAGTAACACCATATATTTT.

The chain uses TRBV7-8 and TRBJ1-2; weak D call: TRBD1 (5 bases). V was cut by 0 bases and J by 0 bases, with 8 bases left in between. This CDR3 contains 15 residues. CDR1 is SGHVS, CDR2 FQNEAQ, per germline. The CDR3 loop reads CASSLAGGANYGYTF. CDR3 nucleotides: TGTGCCAGCAGCTTAGCGGGGGGGGCTAACTATGGCTACACCTTC.

The chain uses TRBV5-1 and TRBJ1-1; D is unresolved. Germline V gene data show CDR1 as SGHRS and CDR2 as YFSETQ. This CDR3 contains 13 residues. The germline V and J ends were trimmed by 7 bases and 0 bases, with 10 bases remaining between them. CDR3 amino acids: CASCSSLNTEAFF. The CDR3 DNA sequence: TGCGCCAGCTGTTCAAGTTTGAACACTGAAGCTTTCTTT.

The chain combines TRBV5-4 with TRBJ2-3, with 9 bases matching TRBD1. The CDR3 contains 16 residues. The germline V gene encodes CDR1 SGHNT and CDR2 YYREEE (reference sequence). The J segment lost 0 bases and the V segment lost 4 bases, leaving 6 bases of the junction unmatched. CDR3 in amino acids: CASSPPGTGSTDTQYF. For the CDR3, the DNA is TGTGCCAGCAGCCCCCCCGGGACAGGGAGCACAGATACGCAGTATTTT.